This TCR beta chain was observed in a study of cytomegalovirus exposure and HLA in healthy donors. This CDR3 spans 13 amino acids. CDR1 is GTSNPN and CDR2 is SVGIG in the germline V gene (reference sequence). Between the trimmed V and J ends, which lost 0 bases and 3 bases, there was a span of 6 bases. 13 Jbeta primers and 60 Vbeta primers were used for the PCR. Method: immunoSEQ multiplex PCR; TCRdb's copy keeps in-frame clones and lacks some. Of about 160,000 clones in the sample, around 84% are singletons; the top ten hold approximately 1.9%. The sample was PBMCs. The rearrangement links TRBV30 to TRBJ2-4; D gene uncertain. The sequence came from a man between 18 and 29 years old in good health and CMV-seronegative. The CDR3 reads CAWSVNSKNIQYF. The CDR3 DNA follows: TGTGCCTGGAGTGTAAACAGCAAAAACATTCAGTACTTC.